One sample yielded the 14 T cell receptor beta chains listed below, sequenced in a study of blood T cell repertoires in COVID-19. Measured with immunoSEQ multiplex PCR; TCRdb has only the in-frame clones, and not every one. The table shows around 97,000 clones, with roughly four fifths occurring only once. Sequenced input: peripheral blood. The receptor set was obtained from a man aged 65 to 79 with acute or convalescent COVID-19.

The gene calls are TRBV5-4 and TRBJ2-5; 12 bases are shared with TRBD2. CDR3 length: 15 amino acids. Germline assignment: CDR1 SGHNT and CDR2 YYREEE (reference sequence). J lost 3 bases, V lost 0 bases, and 0 bases had no gene match. The CDR3 here is CASSLGTSGEETQYF. CDR3 sequence (DNA): TGTGCCAGCAGCTTGGGGACTAGCGGGGAAGAGACCCAGTACTTC. Together with reference TRBV5-4 and TRBJ2-5, the CDR3 gives the full variable domain: ETGVTQSPTHLIKTRGQQVTLRCSSQSGHNTVSWYQQALGQGPQFIFQYYREEENGRGNFPPRFSGLQFPNYSSELNVNALELDDSALYLCASSLGTSGEETQYFGPGTRLLVL.

The V call is TRBV6-5, the J call TRBJ1-2; D remains unclear. CDR3 length: 12 residues. Per the germline V gene, CDR1 is MNHEY and CDR2 is SVGAGI. The V and J ends lost 6 bases and 8 bases respectively, with 13 bases between them. Here the CDR3 reads CASSQLDGGYTF. The CDR3 DNA follows: TGTGCCAGCAGCCAACTCGACGGGGGCTACACCTTC.

This chain connects TRBV3-1 (or the pseudogene TRBV3-2) to TRBJ1-2; D not certain. The CDR3 runs 16 residues. The germline V and J ends were trimmed by 1 base and 4 bases, with 16 bases remaining between them. From germline, CDR1 is LGHDT and CDR2 YNNKEL (reference sequence). CDR3 region: CASSQVGGRSGYGYTF. CDR3 DNA: TGTGCCAGCAGCCAAGTCGGAGGGAGGTCCGGCTATGGCTACACCTTC.

This rearrangement joins TRBV5-1 to TRBJ1-2; the D is unclear. This CDR3 spans 14 amino acids. The V and J ends lost 0 bases and 3 bases respectively, with 9 bases between them. Per germline, CDR1 SGHRS and CDR2 YFSETQ. CDR3 coding DNA: TGCGCCAGCAGCTTGGGACTTTTGGACTATGGCTACACCTTC. Amino acids: CASSLGLLDYGYTF.

The chain carries TRBV6-2 or TRBV6-3 and TRBJ1-2; 8 nucleotides match TRBD1. Looked up from germline, CDR1 is MNHEY and CDR2 is SVGEGT. The CDR3 has 17 amino acids. With V trimmed by 2 bases and J by 3 bases, 11 bases remained unmatched. CDR3 sequence (DNA): TGTGCCAGCAGTTACAGCTCCAGGGGGCCCCAAGACTATGGCTACACCTTC. It yields the protein CASSYSSRGPQDYGYTF.

The chain couples TRBV3-1 (or the pseudogene TRBV3-2) to TRBJ2-5; no reliable D call. The CDR3 sequence is 11 residues long. Germline CDR1 LGHDT, CDR2 YNNKEL (reference sequence). V gave up 4 bases and J gave up 5 bases, with 5 bases separating them. This CDR3 reads CASSLRETQYF. Written as DNA, the CDR3 is TGTGCCAGCAGCCTACGGGAGACCCAGTACTTC.

This clone was counted a few times. V is TRBV28 and J is TRBJ2-1, with TRBD2 matching 11 bases. This CDR3 has 16 amino acids. Germline CDR1 and CDR2: MDHEN and SYDVKM. Trimming took 3 bases from V and 2 from J; bases not matched to a gene: 3. CDR3 sequence reads: CASSFKGLAAYNEQFF. CDR3 in DNA: TGTGCCAGCAGTTTTAAGGGACTAGCGGCCTACAATGAGCAGTTCTTC.

The chain employs TRBV4-1 and TRBJ1-1; no definite D call. Germline V gene lookup returns CDR1 MGHRA and CDR2 YSYEKL. The length of the CDR3 is 17 residues. V shed 1 base and J shed 4 bases, with 19 bases lying between them. DNA for the CDR3: TGCGCCAGCAGCCAAGGGTACGGGGAGCGCGTGGGCACTGAAGCTTTCTTT. This encodes CASSQGYGERVGTEAFF.

The rearrangement uses TRBV18 and TRBJ1-2; tentative D call: TRBD1 (5 bases). Germline V gives CDR1 KGHSH, CDR2 LQKENI. The CDR3 runs to 14 residues. The V end was cut by 4 bases, the J end by 3 bases, with 12 bases between. This CDR3 reads CASSQATVDYGYTF. The CDR3 nucleotides read TGTGCCAGCTCACAGGCGACAGTCGACTATGGCTACACCTTC.

The chain joins TRBV7-3 to TRBJ2-4; D call uncertain. The CDR3 covers 12 residues. Per germline, CDR1 SGHTA and CDR2 FQGTGA. V was cut by 4 bases and J by 11 bases, with 12 bases left in between. The CDR3 sequence is CASSSNSYLQYF. The CDR3, as DNA: TGTGCCAGCAGCTCTAATTCCTACCTTCAGTACTTC.

The chain is built from TRBV3-1 (or the pseudogene TRBV3-2) and TRBJ1-1, with D possibly being TRBD1 (5 bases). There are 16 residues in the CDR3. With 6 bases removed from V and 11 bases from J, the gap between germline ends came to 28 bases. Germline V gene data show CDR1 as LGHDT and CDR2 as YNNKEL (reference sequence). The CDR3 sequence is CASRGTRGQPQRDAFF. The DNA of the CDR3 is TGTGCCAGCAGAGGTACGCGAGGACAACCACAAAGGGATGCTTTCTTT.

The V gene is TRBV7-2, the J gene TRBJ2-5; perhaps TRBD2 as D (6 bases). Germline CDR1 reads SGHTA; CDR2 reads FQGNSA. CDR3 length equals 13 residues. Trimming shortened V by 8 bases and J by 0 bases, and 10 bases separated the two germline ends. CDR3 sequence (DNA): TGTGCCAGCGGAGGAGGGTACCAAGAGACCCAGTACTTC. Protein sequence: CASGGGYQETQYF. The whole variable domain, filled in from reference TRBV7-2 and TRBJ2-5, reads GAGVSQSPSNKVTEKGKDVELRCDPISGHTALYWYRQSLGQGLEFLIYFQGNSAPDKSGLPSDRFSAERTGGSVSTLTIQRTQQEDSAVYLCASGGGYQETQYFGPGTRLLVL.

The rearrangement links TRBV6-1 to TRBJ2-7; 8 bases are shared with TRBD1. The CDR3 extends over 14 amino acids. Germline CDR1 MNHNS, CDR2 SASEGT. V was pared by 3 bases and J by 3 bases, with 4 bases of the junction left unmatched. The CDR3 nucleotides read TGTGCCAGCAGTGACCCGGGACAGGTCTACGAGCAGTACTTC. Protein product: CASSDPGQVYEQYF.

The gene calls are TRBV5-1 and TRBJ1-1, with 8 positions matching TRBD1. V lost 7 bases and J lost 1; bases outside the gene matches: 12. Germline V gene data show CDR1 as SGHRS and CDR2 as YFSETQ. The CDR3 contains 16 residues. The chain's CDR3 is CASGEYTGGRNTEAFF. CDR3 in DNA: TGCGCCAGCGGAGAATACACAGGGGGGCGGAACACTGAAGCTTTCTTT. Combining the CDR3 with reference TRBV5-1 and TRBJ1-1 gives the whole variable domain KAGVTQTPRYLIKTRGQQVTLSCSPISGHRSVSWYQQTPGQGLQFLFEYFSETQRNKGNFPGRFSGRQFSNSRSEMNVSTLELGDSALYLCASGEYTGGRNTEAFFGQGTRLTVV.